This is a list of T cell receptor beta chains from one sample in a study of tumor-infiltrating lymphocytes in primary liver carcinoma. TCRdb itself ran the multiplex PCR reads through MiXCR, one entry per CDR3 protein. Found here are 90,000 to 150,000 distinct CDR3 sequences, about two thirds of them singletons; the top ten hold roughly 8.1%. The sequenced sample consisted of tumor-adjacent normal liver tissue. Source of these receptors: a woman aged 55-70 years with primary liver carcinoma and hepatitis B virus infection. Both conserved end residues are part of each CDR3. A D gene is named only where the DNA matches it firmly. Rows give clone size only sometimes, using once, few, many, or a class for an expanded clone.

>TRBD2|TRBJ2-3|TRBV6-4|NA|16
CASSDVPGGSTDTQYF
TGTGCCAGCAGTGACGTACCGGGAGGGTCCACTGATACGCAATATTTT
>NA|TRBJ2-3|TRBV30|many|12
CACSDSTDTQYF
TGTGCCTGCTCAGATTCCACAGATACGCAGTATTTT
>TRBD1|TRBJ1-1|TRBV11-2|few|13
CTSSLDTGVGAFF
TGTACCAGCAGCTTAGATACAGGGGTTGGAGCTTTCTTT
>NA|TRBJ1-5|TRBV7-8|NA|15
CASSSRTRGDQPQNF
TGTGCCAGCAGCTCTCGGACACGGGGCGATCAGCCCCAGAATTTT
>TRBD2|TRBJ2-4|TRBV6-1|NA|19
CASSEEASGRNSTKNIQYF
TGCGCCAGCAGTGAAGAGGCAAGCGGGAGGAATAGCACCAAAAACATTCAGTACTTC
>NA|TRBJ2-7|TRBV30|NA|13
CASGGELYYEQYF
TGTGCCTCCGGGGGTGAATTGTACTACGAGCAGTACTTC
>NA|TRBJ2-5|TRBV24-1|NA|14
CATSGGARQETQYF
TGTGCCACCAGTGGGGGGGCGCGGCAAGAGACCCAGTACTTC
>NA|TRBJ1-4|TRBV28|NA|16
CACSSPQGGSNEKLFF
TGTGCCTGCAGTTCCCCACAGGGTGGGAGCAACGAAAAACTGTTTTTT
>NA|TRBJ1-1|TRBV12-3/TRBV12-4|NA|15
CASIAAGGGLTEAFF
TGTGCCAGCATTGCAGCCGGGGGGGGTCTCACTGAAGCTTTCTTT
>TRBD2|TRBJ2-2|TRBV10-3|NA|15
CAMRGAGTNTGELFF
TGTGCCATGAGGGGAGCGGGAACGAACACCGGGGAGCTGTTTTTT